This T cell receptor beta chain was recorded in a study of cytomegalovirus exposure and HLA in healthy donors. Whole-study results and caveats: In a later analysis, DRB1 alleles had the most associated TCRs; HLA-C alleles the fewest. Researchers had no immune exposure information except CMV serostatus available. Indistinguishable V segments such as TRBV6-2 and TRBV6-3 were excluded.

As concerns this clone: As yet, its antigen is unknown.

It was with 60 Vbeta and 13 Jbeta primers that the PCR ran. Profiling relied on immunoSEQ multiplex PCR, and the TCRdb table lists in-frame clones only, not all of them. The table has some 200,000 clones, around 85% seen once; the top ten hold roughly 6%. This CDR3 contains 15 residues. V lost 3 bases, J lost 4 bases, and 4 bases stayed unmatched. CDR1 and CDR2 from the germline V gene are LGHNT and FRNRAP. The sequencing sample was made of PBMCs. The receptor's source is a middle-aged man in good health and CMV-seropositive. The gene calls are TRBV12-5 and TRBJ2-1; TRBD2 matches 9 bases. In DNA, the CDR3 is TGTGCTAGTGGTTTAAGCGGGGGGACATACAATGAGCAGTTCTTC. Translated, it gives CASGLSGGTYNEQFF.